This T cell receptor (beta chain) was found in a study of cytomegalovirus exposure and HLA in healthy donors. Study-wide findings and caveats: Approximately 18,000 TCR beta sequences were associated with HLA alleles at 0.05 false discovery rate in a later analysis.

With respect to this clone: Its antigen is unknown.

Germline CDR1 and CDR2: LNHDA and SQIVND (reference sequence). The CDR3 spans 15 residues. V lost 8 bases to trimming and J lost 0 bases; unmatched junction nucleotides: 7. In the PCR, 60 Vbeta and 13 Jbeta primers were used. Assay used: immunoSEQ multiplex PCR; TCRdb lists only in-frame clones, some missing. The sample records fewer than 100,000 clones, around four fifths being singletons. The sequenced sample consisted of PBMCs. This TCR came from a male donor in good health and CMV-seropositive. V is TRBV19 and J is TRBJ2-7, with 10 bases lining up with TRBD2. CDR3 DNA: TGTGCCAGTGCTCGACTAGCGGGTGTCTCCTACGAGCAGTACTTC. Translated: CASARLAGVSYEQYF. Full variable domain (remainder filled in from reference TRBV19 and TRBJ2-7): DGGITQSPKYLFRKEGQNVTLSCEQNLNHDAMYWYRQDPGQGLRLIYYSQIVNDFQKGDIAEGYSVSREKKESFPLTVTSAQKNPTAFYLCASARLAGVSYEQYFGPGTRLTVT.